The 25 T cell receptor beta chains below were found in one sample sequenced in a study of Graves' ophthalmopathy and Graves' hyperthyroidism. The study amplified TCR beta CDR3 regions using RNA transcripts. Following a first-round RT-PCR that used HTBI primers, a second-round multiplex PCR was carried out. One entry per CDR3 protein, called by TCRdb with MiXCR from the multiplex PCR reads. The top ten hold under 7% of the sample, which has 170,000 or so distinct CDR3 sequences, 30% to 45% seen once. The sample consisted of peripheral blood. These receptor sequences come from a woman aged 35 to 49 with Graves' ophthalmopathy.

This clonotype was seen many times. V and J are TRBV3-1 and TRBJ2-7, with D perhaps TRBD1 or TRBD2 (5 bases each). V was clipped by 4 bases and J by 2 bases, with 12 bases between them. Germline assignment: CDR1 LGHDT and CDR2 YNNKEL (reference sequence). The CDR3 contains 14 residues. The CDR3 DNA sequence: TGTGCCAGCAGCCCCGGGACGGAAGCCTACGAGCAGTACTTC. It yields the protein CASSPGTEAYEQYF.

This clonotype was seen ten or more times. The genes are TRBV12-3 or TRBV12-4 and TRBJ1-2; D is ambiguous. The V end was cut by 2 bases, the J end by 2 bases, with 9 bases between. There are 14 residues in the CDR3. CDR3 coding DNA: TGTGCCAGCAGTTTAAGGCAGAACAACTATGGCTACACCTTC. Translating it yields CASSLRQNNYGYTF.

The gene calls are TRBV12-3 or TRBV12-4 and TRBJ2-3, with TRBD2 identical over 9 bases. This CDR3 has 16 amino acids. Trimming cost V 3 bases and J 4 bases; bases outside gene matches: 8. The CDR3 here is CASSFLAGGGADTQYF. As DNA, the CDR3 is TGTGCCAGCAGTTTTTTGGCGGGAGGGGGAGCAGATACGCAGTATTTT.

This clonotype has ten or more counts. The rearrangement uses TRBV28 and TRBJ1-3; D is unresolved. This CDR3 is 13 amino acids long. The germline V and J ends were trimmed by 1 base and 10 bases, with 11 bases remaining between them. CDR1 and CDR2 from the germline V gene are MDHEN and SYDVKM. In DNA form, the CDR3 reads TGTGCCAGCAGTTTATTATCCGCAGGAACCATATATTTT. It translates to CASSLLSAGTIYF.

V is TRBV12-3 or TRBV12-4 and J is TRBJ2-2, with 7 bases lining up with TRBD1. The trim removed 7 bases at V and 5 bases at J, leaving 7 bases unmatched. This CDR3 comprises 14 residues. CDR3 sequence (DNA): TGTGCCAGCACCAGGGGGATGGGGACCGGGGAGCTGTTTTTT. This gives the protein CASTRGMGTGELFF.

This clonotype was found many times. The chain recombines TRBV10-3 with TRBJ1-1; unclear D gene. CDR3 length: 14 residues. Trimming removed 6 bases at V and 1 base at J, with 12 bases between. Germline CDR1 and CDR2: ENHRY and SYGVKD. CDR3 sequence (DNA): TGTGCCATCAGCCCCGTCCGGACGAACACTGAAGCTTTCTTT. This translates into CAISPVRTNTEAFF.

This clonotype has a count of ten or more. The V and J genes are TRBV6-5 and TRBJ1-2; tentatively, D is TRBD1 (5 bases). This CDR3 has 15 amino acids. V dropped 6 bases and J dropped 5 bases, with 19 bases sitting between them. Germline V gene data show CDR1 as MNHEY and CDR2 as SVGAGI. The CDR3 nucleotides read TGTGCCAGCAGACAAGGCTCGGGGACTTATTATGGCTACACCTTC. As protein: CASRQGSGTYYGYTF.

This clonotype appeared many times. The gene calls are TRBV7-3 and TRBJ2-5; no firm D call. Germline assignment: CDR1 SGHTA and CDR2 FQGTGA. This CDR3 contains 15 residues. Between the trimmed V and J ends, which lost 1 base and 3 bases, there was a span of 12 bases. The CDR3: CASSLIGAIKETQYF. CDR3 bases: TGTGCCAGCAGCTTAATTGGTGCCATCAAAGAGACCCAGTACTTC.

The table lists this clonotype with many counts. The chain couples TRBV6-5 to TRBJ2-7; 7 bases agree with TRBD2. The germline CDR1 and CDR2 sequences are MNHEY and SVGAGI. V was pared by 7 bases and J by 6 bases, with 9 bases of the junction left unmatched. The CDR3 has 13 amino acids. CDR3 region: CASNQREVVEQYF. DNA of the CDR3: TGTGCCAGCAACCAACGGGAGGTTGTCGAGCAGTACTTC.

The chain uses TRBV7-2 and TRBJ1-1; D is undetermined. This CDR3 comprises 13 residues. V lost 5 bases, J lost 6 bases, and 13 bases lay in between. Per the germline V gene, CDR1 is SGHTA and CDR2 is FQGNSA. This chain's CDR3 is CASSLLGTAEAFF. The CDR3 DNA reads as TGTGCCAGCAGCCTGCTGGGAACCGCTGAAGCTTTCTTT.

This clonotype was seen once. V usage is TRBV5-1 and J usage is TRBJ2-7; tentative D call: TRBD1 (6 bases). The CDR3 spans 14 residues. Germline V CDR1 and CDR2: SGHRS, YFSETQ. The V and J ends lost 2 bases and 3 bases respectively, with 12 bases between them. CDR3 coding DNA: TGCGCCAGCAGCTTTTTACAGGGTCACTACGAGCAGTACTTC. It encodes CASSFLQGHYEQYF.

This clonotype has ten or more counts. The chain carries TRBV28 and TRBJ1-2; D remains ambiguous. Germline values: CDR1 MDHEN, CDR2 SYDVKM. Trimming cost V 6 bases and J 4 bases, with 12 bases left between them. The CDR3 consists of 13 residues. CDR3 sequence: CASSLGSLYGYTF. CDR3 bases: TGTGCCAGCAGCCTGGGGTCTCTCTATGGCTACACCTTC.

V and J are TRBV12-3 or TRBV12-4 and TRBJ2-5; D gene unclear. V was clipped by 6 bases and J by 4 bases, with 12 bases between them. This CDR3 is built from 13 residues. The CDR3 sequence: CASRLWSGETQYF. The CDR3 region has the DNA TGTGCCAGCAGACTCTGGTCGGGAGAGACCCAGTACTTC.

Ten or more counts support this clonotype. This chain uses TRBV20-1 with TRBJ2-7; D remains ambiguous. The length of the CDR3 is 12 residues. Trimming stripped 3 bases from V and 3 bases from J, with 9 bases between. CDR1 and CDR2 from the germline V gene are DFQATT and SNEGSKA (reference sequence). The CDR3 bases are TGCAGTGCTAGCGAGGTTGGCTACGAGCAGTACTTC. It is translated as CSASEVGYEQYF.

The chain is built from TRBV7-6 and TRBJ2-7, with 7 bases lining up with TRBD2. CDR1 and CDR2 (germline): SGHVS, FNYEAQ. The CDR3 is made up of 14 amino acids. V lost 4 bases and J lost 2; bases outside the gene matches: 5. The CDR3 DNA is TGTGCCAGCAGCTCCACTAGCGTAGCCTACGAGCAGTACTTC. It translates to CASSSTSVAYEQYF. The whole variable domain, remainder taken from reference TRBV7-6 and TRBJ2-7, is GAGVSQSPRYKVTKRGQDVALRCDPISGHVSLYWYRQALGQGPEFLTYFNYEAQQDKSGLPNDRFSAERPEGSISTLTIQRTEQRDSAMYRCASSSTSVAYEQYFGPGTRLTVT.

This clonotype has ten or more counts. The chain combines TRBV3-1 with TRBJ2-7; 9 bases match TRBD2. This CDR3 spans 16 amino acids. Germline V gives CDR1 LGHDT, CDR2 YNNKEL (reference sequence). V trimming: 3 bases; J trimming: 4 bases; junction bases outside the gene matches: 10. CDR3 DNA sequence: TGTGCCAGCAGCCAGGCCCGGGGGAGCGGGAGGTACGAGCAGTACTTC. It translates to CASSQARGSGRYEQYF.

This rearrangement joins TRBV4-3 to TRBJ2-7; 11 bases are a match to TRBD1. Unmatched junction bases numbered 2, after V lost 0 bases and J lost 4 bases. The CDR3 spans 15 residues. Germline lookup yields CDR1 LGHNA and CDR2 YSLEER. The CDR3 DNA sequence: TGCGCCAGCAGCCAAGACGGGACAGGGGGGTACGAGCAGTACTTC. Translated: CASSQDGTGGYEQYF.

The CDR3 bases are TGTGCCAGCAGTCCCCAGGGGCCGTCGTACTACGAGCAGTACTTC. It translates to CASSPQGPSYYEQYF. This chain joins TRBV6-2 or TRBV6-3 and TRBJ2-5, with D possibly matching TRBD1 (6 bases). The J call may not be correct, given that the DNA end is closer to TRBJ2-7. The germline V gene encodes CDR1 MNHEY and CDR2 SVGEGT. The CDR3 covers 15 residues.

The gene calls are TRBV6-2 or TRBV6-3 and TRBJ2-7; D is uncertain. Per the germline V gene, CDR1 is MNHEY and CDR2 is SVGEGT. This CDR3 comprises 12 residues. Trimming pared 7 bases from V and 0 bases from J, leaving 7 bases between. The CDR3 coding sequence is TGTGCCAGCACCCAGGCCTCCTACGAGCAGTACTTC. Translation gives CASTQASYEQYF.

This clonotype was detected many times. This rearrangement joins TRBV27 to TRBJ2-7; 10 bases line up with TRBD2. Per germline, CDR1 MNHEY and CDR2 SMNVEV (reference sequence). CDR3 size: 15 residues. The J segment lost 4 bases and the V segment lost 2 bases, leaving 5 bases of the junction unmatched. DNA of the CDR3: TGTGCCAGCAGTTTACTAGCGGGAGCGCGGTACGAGCAGTACTTC. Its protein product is CASSLLAGARYEQYF.

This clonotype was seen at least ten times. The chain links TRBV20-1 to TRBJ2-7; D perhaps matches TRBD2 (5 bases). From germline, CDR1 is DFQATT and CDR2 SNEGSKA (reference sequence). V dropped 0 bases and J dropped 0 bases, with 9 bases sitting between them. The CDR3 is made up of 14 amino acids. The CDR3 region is CSARDAGTSYEQYF. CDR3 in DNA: TGCAGTGCTAGAGATGCGGGTACCTCCTACGAGCAGTACTTC.

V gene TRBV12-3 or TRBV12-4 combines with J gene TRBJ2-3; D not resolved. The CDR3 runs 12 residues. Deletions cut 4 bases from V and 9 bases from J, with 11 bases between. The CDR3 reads CASSSQKETQYF. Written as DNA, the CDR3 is TGTGCCAGCAGTTCACAGAAGGAGACGCAGTATTTT.

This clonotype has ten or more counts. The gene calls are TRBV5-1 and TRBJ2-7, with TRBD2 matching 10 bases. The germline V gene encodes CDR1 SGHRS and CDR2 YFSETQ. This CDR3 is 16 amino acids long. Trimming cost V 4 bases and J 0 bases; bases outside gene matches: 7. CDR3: CASSATSGVLSYEQYF. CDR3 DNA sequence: TGCGCCAGCAGCGCCACTAGCGGGGTCCTCTCCTACGAGCAGTACTTC.

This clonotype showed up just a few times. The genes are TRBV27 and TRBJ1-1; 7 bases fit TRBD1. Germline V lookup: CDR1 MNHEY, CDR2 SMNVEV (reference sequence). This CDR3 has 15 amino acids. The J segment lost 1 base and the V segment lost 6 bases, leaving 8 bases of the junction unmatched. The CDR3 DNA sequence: TGTGCCAGCAGCCTTTATTGGACAGGGAACACTGAAGCTTTCTTT. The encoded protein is CASSLYWTGNTEAFF.

The CDR3 bases are TGTGCCAGCAGTCTTATTCAGAGCCTAGAGTCCGAGCAGTACTTC. Amino acids: CASSLIQSLESEQYF. J is TRBJ2-7 and V is TRBV28, with unresolved D. Germline V gene data show CDR1 as MDHEN and CDR2 as SYDVKM. This CDR3 is built from 15 residues. V dropped 5 bases and J dropped 6 bases, with 20 bases sitting between them.